This T cell receptor (beta chain) was observed in a study of cytomegalovirus exposure and HLA in healthy donors. Concerning this clone itself: Its specificity is unknown.

The PCR used 60 Vbeta and 13 Jbeta primers. This table comes from immunoSEQ multiplex PCR, and its TCRdb copy is limited to in-frame clones, with some not included. The sample's table shows fewer than 250,000 clones. The study's findings and limits: A later analysis linked a missense variant in DCLRE1C to the trimming of TCR beta V and J genes.

Germline lookup yields CDR1 SGHRS and CDR2 YFSETQ. Trimming pared 0 bases from V and 1 base from J, leaving 11 bases between. The CDR3 is 16 residues long. The rearrangement joins TRBV5-1 to TRBJ1-3; D is ambiguous. This clonotype was obtained from a young woman in good health and CMV-seropositive. The sample consisted of PBMCs. CDR3 DNA: TGCGCCAGCAGCTTGGAGAAACTGGTATCTGGAAACACCATATATTTT. It yields the protein CASSLEKLVSGNTIYF.